This TCR beta chain derives from a study of regulatory T cells in long-lasting Graves disease. Whole-study findings and limits: Newly diagnosed disease favored TRBV20-1 and TRBJ2-1 over persistent disease.

Germline values: CDR1 LNHDA, CDR2 SQIVND (reference sequence). Trimming removed 3 bases at V and 8 bases at J, with 13 bases between. The CDR3 is 13 residues long. This clonotype was detected only a few times. Its antigen is not identified. iRepertoire HTBI primers and Arm-PCR of CDR3 regions built TCR beta libraries. Each CDR3 protein gets one entry after TCRdb re-called the multiplex PCR reads with MiXCR. The table records 450,000 to 600,000 distinct CDR3 sequences, roughly 13% of them present only once. Stated time point: newly diagnosed GD, antithyroid drugs for less than 3 months. The authors made the TCR library using RNA they extracted from PBMCs. The same data also went into a second study, on T cells in Graves' hyperthyroidism and ophthalmopathy.

Sequences were derived from peripheral blood mononuclear cells (PBMCs), sampled at new diagnosis, from a patient treated with antithyroid drugs. This receptor was taken from a young man with Graves disease. The chain joins TRBV19 to TRBJ1-2; TRBD1 is a possible D gene (6 bases). CDR3 residues: CASSIWGQGGYTF. CDR3 in DNA: TGTGCCAGTAGTATCTGGGGGCAAGGAGGCTACACCTTC.